The entry that follows covers one T cell receptor beta chain sequence. Its antigen is undetermined. This specimen comes from a study of graft-versus-host responses after intestinal transplantation. Study-wide findings and caveats: Marrow from the recipient contained GvH clones, some of which had appeared first in ileum or blood. The presence of high graft-versus-host to host-versus-graft clonal ratios in allografts characterized patients with graft-donor T cell macrochimerism.

The CDR3 consists of 12 residues. CDR1 and CDR2 (germline): MNHEY, SMNVEV (reference sequence). Trimming left V 5 bases short and J 2 bases short, with 6 bases between. Assay used: immunoSEQ multiplex PCR; TCRdb lists only in-frame clones, some missing. Of 70,000 to 95,000 clones listed, approximately 95% are singletons. The clonotype was recovered from a human donor who was the organ donor for an intestinal transplant. The material was unstimulated CD8+ T cells sorted from spleen or lymph node cells, obtained before transplant. The V call is TRBV27, the J call TRBJ1-1; D ambiguous. This chain's CDR3 is CASSMLNTEAFF. CDR3 nucleotides: TGTGCCAGCAGTATGTTAAACACTGAAGCTTTCTTT.